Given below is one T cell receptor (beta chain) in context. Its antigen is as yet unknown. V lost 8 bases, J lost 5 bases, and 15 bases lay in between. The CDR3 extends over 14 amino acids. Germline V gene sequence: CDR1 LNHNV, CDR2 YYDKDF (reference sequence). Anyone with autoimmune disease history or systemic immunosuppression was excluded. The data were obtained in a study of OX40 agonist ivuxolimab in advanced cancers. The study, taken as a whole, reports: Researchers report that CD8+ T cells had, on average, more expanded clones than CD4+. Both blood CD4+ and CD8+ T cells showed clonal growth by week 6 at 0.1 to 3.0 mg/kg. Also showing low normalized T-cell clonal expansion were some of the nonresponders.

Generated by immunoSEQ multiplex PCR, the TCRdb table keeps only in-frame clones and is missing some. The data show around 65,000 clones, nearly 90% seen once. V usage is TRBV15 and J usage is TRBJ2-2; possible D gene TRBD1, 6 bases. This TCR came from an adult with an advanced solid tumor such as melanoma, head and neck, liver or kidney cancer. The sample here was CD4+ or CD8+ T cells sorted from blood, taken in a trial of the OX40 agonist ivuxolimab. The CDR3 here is CATGRQVVTGELFF. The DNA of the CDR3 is TGTGCCACCGGTCGACAGGTCGTGACCGGGGAGCTGTTTTTT.